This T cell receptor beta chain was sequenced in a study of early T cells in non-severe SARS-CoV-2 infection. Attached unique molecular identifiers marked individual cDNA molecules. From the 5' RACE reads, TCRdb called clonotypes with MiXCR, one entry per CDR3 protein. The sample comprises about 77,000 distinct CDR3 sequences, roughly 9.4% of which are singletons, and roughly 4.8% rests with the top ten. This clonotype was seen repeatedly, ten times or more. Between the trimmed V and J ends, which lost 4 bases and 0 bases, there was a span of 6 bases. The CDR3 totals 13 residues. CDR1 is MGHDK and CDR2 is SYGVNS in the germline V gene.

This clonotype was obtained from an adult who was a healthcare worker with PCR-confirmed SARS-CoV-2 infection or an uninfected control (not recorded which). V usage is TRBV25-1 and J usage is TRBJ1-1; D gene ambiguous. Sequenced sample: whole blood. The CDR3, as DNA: TGTGCCAGCAGTGGTACGGTGAACACTGAAGCTTTCTTT. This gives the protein CASSGTVNTEAFF. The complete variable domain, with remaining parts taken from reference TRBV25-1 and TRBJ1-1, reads EADIYQTPRYLVIGTGKKITLECSQTMGHDKMYWYQQDPGMELHLIHYSYGVNSTEKGDLSSESTVSRIRTEHFPLTLESARPSHTSQYLCASSGTVNTEAFFGQGTRLTVV.